These 9 T cell receptor beta chains were sequenced from one sample in a study of human T cells and chemical hapten exposure. TCRdb redid the calling of the RACE reads with MiXCR, one entry per CDR3 protein. The sample has 70,000 to 100,000 distinct CDR3 sequences, roughly 7.1% seen once. Time point reported: patch test 1, 2 weeks after DPC sensitization. Treatment defined: therapeutic diphenylcyclopropenone sensitization with weekly scalp DPC. The source was whole blood, collected in connection with sensitization to the hapten diphenylcyclopropenone (DPC). The receptors here all came from a woman between 25 and 40 years old with alopecia areata. Some clones in this sample may be carry-over from other donors' samples.

The J gene is TRBJ1-1, the V gene TRBV15; weak D call: TRBD1 (5 bases). This CDR3 has 15 residues. Trimming stripped 0 bases from V and 1 base from J, with 9 bases between. In germline, CDR1 is LNHNV, CDR2 YYDKDF (reference sequence). As DNA, the CDR3 is TGTGCCACCAGCAGAGACAGGGTGAGGAACACTGAAGCTTTCTTT. Translating it yields CATSRDRVRNTEAFF.

This clonotype has a count of ten or more. The chain has TRBV24-1 and TRBJ2-2; 8 bases fit TRBD2. Germline trimming cut 4 bases from V and 4 bases from J; bases unmatched to any gene: 10. In germline, CDR1 is KGHDR, CDR2 SFDVKD. CDR3 length: 17 amino acids. CDR3 loop: CATSDPSAGGLTGELFF. As DNA, the CDR3 is TGTGCCACCAGTGACCCGTCGGCGGGGGGACTCACCGGGGAGCTGTTTTTT.

This clonotype came up many times. The rearrangement joins TRBV10-3 to TRBJ2-1; TRBD2 matches at 10 bases. CDR1 is ENHRY and CDR2 is SYGVKD in the germline V gene. Trimming cost V 0 bases and J 6 bases; bases outside gene matches: 5. CDR3 length equals 16 residues. In DNA form, the CDR3 reads TGTGCCATCAGTGAGTCAGCTAGCGGGGGTGTCAATGAGCAGTTCTTC. It translates to CAISESASGGVNEQFF.

This clonotype showed up just a few times. This chain uses TRBV20-1 with TRBJ2-3; D not certain. This CDR3 region has 14 residues. V was clipped by 5 bases and J by 0 bases, with 12 bases between them. CDR1 DFQATT and CDR2 SNEGSKA come from the germline V gene (reference sequence). The CDR3, as DNA: TGCAGTGCTGGTGCTACGACTAGCACAGATACGCAGTATTTT. Amino acid sequence: CSAGATTSTDTQYF.

V usage is TRBV9 and J usage is TRBJ2-6; no firm D call. The V gene lost 3 bases and the J gene lost 4 bases, with 5 bases spanning the gap. Germline V gives CDR1 SGDLS, CDR2 YYNGEE. The CDR3 spans 13 residues. The CDR3 spells CASSETGANVLTF. CDR3 DNA sequence: TGTGCCAGCAGCGAGACAGGGGCCAACGTCCTGACTTTC. Together with reference TRBV9 and TRBJ2-6, the CDR3 gives the full variable domain: DSGVTQTPKHLITATGQRVTLRCSPRSGDLSVYWYQQSLDQGLQFLIQYYNGEERAKGNILERFSAQQFPDLHSELNLSSLELGDSALYFCASSETGANVLTFGAGSRLTVL.

This clonotype was recorded a few times. V is TRBV6-5 and J is TRBJ1-2, with D unresolved. V was clipped by 2 bases and J by 0 bases, with 10 bases between them. Looked up from germline, CDR1 is MNHEY and CDR2 is SVGAGI. The CDR3 length is 15 residues. The chain's CDR3 is CASSYTAQTNYGYTF. CDR3 coding DNA: TGTGCCAGCAGTTACACGGCGCAGACTAACTATGGCTACACCTTC.

This clonotype was detected only a few times. This sequence joins TRBV7-3 and TRBJ2-2; TRBD2 might be the D (6 bases). This CDR3 spans 14 amino acids. Trimming left V 6 bases short and J 2 bases short, with 10 bases between. CDR1 is SGHTA and CDR2 is FQGTGA in the germline V gene. The CDR3 DNA follows: TGTGCCAGCAGGCCCGCGGGAAACACCGGGGAGCTGTTTTTT. Residues: CASRPAGNTGELFF.

J is TRBJ1-2 and V is TRBV29-1; the match to TRBD1 covers 8 bases. Germline V gives CDR1 SQVTM, CDR2 ANQGSEA. Trimming took 3 bases from V and 8 from J; bases not matched to a gene: 2. The CDR3 consists of 11 residues. The CDR3 protein is CSVERTGGYTF. The DNA of the CDR3 is TGCAGCGTTGAGCGGACAGGGGGCTACACCTTC. The whole variable domain, remainder taken from reference TRBV29-1 and TRBJ1-2, is SAVISQKPSRDICQRGTSLTIQCQVDSQVTMMFWYRQQPGQSLTLIATANQGSEATYESGFVIDKFPISRPNLTFSTLTVSNMSPEDSSIYLCSVERTGGYTFGSGTRLTVV.

This clonotype showed up many times. CDR3 sequence reads: CASSSRRNEIRVTDTQYF. CDR3 DNA sequence: TGTGCCAGCAGCTCTCGACGTAATGAGATCAGGGTTACAGATACGCAGTATTTT. V and J are TRBV12-3 or TRBV12-4 and TRBJ2-3, with D perhaps matching TRBD1 (5 bases). The CDR3 covers 18 residues. Trimming removed 6 bases at V and 3 bases at J, with 25 bases between.